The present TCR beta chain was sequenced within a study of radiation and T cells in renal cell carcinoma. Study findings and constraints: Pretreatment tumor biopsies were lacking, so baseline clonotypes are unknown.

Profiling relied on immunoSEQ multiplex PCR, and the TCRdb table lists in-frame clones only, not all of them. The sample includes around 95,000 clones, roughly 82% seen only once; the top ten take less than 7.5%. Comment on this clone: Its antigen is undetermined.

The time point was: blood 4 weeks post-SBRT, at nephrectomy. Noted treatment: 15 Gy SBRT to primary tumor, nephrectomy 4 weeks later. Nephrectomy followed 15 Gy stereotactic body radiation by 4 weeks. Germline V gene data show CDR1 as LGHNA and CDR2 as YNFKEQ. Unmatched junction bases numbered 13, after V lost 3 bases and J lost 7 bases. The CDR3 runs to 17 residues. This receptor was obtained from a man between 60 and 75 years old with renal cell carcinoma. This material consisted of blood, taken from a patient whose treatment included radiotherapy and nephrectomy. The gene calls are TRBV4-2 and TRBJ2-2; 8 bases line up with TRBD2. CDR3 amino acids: CASSHIWREASGGELFF. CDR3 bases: TGTGCCAGCAGCCATATATGGCGGGAGGCCTCGGGCGGGGAGCTGTTTTTT.